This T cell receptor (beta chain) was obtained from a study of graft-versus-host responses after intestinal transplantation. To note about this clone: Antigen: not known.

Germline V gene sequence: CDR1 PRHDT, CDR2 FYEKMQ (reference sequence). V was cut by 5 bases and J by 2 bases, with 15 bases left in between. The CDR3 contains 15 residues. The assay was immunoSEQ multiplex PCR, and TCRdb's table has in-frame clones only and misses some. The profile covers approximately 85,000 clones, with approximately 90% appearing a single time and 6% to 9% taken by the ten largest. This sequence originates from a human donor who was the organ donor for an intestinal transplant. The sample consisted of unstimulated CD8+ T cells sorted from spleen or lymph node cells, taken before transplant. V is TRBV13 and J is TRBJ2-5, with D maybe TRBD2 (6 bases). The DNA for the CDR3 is TGTGCCAGCAGCATATACGGGGGTTCGCAAGAGACCCAGTACTTC. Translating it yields CASSIYGGSQETQYF.